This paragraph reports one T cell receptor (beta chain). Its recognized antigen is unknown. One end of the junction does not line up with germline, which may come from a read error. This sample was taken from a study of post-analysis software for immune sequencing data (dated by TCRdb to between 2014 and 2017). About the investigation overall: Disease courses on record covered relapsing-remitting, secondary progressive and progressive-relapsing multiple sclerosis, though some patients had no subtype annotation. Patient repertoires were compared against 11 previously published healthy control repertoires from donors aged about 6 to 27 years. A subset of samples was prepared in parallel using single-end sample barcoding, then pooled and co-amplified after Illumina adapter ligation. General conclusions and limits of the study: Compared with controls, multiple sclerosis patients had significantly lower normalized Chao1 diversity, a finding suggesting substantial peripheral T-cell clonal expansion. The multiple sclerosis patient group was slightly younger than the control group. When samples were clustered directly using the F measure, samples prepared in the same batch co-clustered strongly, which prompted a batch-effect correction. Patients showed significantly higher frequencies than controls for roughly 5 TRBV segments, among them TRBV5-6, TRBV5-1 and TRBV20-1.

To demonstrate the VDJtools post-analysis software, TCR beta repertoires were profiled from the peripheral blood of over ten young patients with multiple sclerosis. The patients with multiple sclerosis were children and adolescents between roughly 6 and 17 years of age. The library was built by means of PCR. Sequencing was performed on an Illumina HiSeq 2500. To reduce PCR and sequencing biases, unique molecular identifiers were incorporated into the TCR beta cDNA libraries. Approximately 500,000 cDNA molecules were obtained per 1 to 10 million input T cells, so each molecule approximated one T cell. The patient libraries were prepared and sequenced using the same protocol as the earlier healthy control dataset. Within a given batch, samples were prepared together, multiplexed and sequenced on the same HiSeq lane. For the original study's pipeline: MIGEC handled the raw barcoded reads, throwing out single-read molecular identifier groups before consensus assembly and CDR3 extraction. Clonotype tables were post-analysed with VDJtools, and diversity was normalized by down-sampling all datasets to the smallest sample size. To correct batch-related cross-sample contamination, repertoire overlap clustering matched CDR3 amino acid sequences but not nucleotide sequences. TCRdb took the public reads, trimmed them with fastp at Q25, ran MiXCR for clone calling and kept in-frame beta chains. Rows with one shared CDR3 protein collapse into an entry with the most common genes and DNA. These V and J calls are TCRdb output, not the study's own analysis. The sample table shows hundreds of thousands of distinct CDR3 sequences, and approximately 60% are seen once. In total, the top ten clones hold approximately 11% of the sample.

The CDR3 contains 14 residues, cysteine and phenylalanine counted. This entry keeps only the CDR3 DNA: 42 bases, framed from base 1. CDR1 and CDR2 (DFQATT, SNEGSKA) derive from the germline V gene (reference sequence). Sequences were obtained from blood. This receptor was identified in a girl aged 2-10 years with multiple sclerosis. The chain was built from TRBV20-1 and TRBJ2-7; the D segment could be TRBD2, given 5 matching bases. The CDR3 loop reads CSTRDLVSSYEQYF. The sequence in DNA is TGCAGTACTAGAGATCTGGTCAGCAGCTACGAGCAGTACTTC.